This TCR beta chain derives from a study of naive and memory T cell subsets. Both TRBC1 and TRBC2 were covered by a beta constant-region primer of two equimolar oligonucleotides. Four rounds of PCR amplified the ligated cDNA using nested alpha and beta constant-region primers plus SP2. Each CDR3 protein gets one entry after TCRdb re-called the UMI-ligation and nested PCR reads with MiXCR. The table shows over 80,000 distinct CDR3 sequences, with 11% occurring only once. Separate alpha and beta amplification began at the second PCR step. Four subsets defined by CD45RA and CD27 were sorted after CD3, CD4, CD8 and live/dead staining. Points on this clonotype: Its antigen is undetermined.

Broader study findings: Especially in CD8 cells, naive repertoires contained a few larger clonotypes, possibly CD45RA-re-expressing memory cells. Gini index rose across naive, CM, EM and EMRA in CD4 and CD8. Expression changes during T cell differentiation may affect RNA-based TCR counts.

Sequenced: naive CD4+ T cells from blood. This TCR was sampled from a human donor in good health.

The CDR3 DNA reads as TGTGCCAGCAGTGTGTTCGGACCGGGAGTTATAAACACAGATACGCAGTATTTT. Translation gives CASSVFGPGVINTDTQYF. The chain carries TRBV6-1 and TRBJ2-3, with D possibly matching TRBD2 (6 bases). There are 18 residues in the CDR3. Germline V gene sequence: CDR1 MNHNS, CDR2 SASEGT. Trimming cost V 4 bases and J 2 bases, with 22 bases left between them.